These 2 T cell receptor beta chains originate from one sample sequenced in a study of blood T cell repertoires in COVID-19. Libraries were prepared by immunoSEQ multiplex PCR; TCRdb keeps only in-frame clonotypes and omits some of them. The data contain roughly 400,000 clones, nearly 90% of them seen just once; the ten biggest clones take up 1.5% to 2%. The sample consisted of PBMCs or T cells enriched from blood (not recorded which). All receptors come from a young woman who had recovered from COVID-19.

The chain uses TRBV5-4 and TRBJ2-2; 11 bases align to TRBD2. In germline, CDR1 is SGHNT, CDR2 YYREEE (reference sequence). This CDR3 is 17 amino acids long. V lost 4 bases to trimming and J lost 4 bases; unmatched junction nucleotides: 9. This CDR3 is CASSGGTSGRITGELFF. The CDR3 DNA reads TGTGCCAGCAGCGGAGGGACTAGCGGTCGTATCACCGGGGAGCTGTTTTTT.

The chain is built from TRBV30 and TRBJ2-1; TRBD2 matches at 9 bases. The CDR3 sequence is 16 residues long. After removal of 3 bases from V and 2 bases from J, the junction contained 8 bases not matched to a gene. In germline, CDR1 is GTSNPN, CDR2 SVGIG (reference sequence). CDR3 amino acids: CAWRAPGGRAYNEQFF. In DNA form, the CDR3 reads TGTGCCTGGAGGGCCCCAGGCGGGAGGGCCTACAATGAGCAGTTCTTC.